This is a list of T cell receptor beta chains from one sample in a study of T-cell reconstitution after alpha-beta-depleted transplantation in children. In TCRdb, the PCR reads were re-called with MiXCR into one record per CDR3 protein. The table lists about 410,000 distinct CDR3 sequences, roughly 21% of them singletons. The sequenced sample was PBMCs from the stem cell graft donor, obtained from the stem cell graft. These receptor sequences come from a human donor who donated a stem cell graft to a child with acute myeloid leukemia. Both conserved end residues are part of each CDR3. Some rows mark clone size as missing; the rest say once, few, many or name a class of expanded clone.

j_gene: TRBJ2-7
abundance: many
v_gene: TRBV27
CDR3aa: CASSLSGYYEQYF

j_gene: TRBJ2-1
abundance: many
v_gene: TRBV11-2
CDR3aa: CASTPGVNEQFF

j_gene: TRBJ2-2
abundance: few
v_gene: TRBV5-1
CDR3aa: CASSLISTTNTGELFF

j_gene: TRBJ2-5
abundance: .
v_gene: TRBV4-1
CDR3aa: CASSQSQAQVPLSQETQYF

j_gene: TRBJ2-1
abundance: many
v_gene: TRBV27
CDR3aa: CASSLWKGVNEQFF

j_gene: TRBJ2-1
abundance: few
v_gene: TRBV20-1
CDR3aa: CSQLAGLYNEQFF

j_gene: TRBJ2-3
abundance: .
v_gene: TRBV10-3
CDR3aa: CAISEPGGTDTQYF

j_gene: TRBJ2-7
abundance: .
v_gene: TRBV7-2
CDR3aa: CASIQDRGPGEQYF

j_gene: TRBJ1-2
abundance: .
v_gene: TRBV29-1
CDR3aa: CSVDRGLLNGYTF

j_gene: TRBJ2-7
abundance: .
v_gene: TRBV4-1
CDR3aa: CASSQSGSGDEQYF

j_gene: TRBJ2-2
abundance: .
v_gene: TRBV3-1
CDR3aa: CASSQGWFYQGGTGELFF

j_gene: TRBJ1-2
abundance: many
v_gene: TRBV29-1
CDR3aa: CSVEDGQGLRYTF

j_gene: TRBJ2-7
abundance: few
v_gene: TRBV20-1
CDR3aa: CSATTYRGLAGGGEQYF

j_gene: TRBJ2-5
abundance: many
v_gene: TRBV10-3
CDR3aa: CAIRRGPRGEETQYF

j_gene: TRBJ2-1
abundance: few
v_gene: TRBV25-1
CDR3aa: CASSEELSEMSYNEQFF

j_gene: TRBJ1-5
abundance: many
v_gene: TRBV29-1
CDR3aa: CSVKTGNSNQPQHF

j_gene: TRBJ2-7
abundance: .
v_gene: TRBV28
CDR3aa: CASSLSGPREQYF

j_gene: TRBJ1-1
abundance: .
v_gene: TRBV5-1
CDR3aa: CASSPTGHLSSVNTEAFF

j_gene: TRBJ1-3
abundance: many
v_gene: TRBV29-1
CDR3aa: CSVTPPGQRGNTIYF

j_gene: TRBJ2-1
abundance: few
v_gene: TRBV9
CDR3aa: CASSVPSQDGLQFF

j_gene: TRBJ2-5
abundance: many
v_gene: TRBV29-1
CDR3aa: CSVVGRGQETQYF

j_gene: TRBJ2-7
abundance: few
v_gene: TRBV27
CDR3aa: CASSPPLRLAGPYEQYF

j_gene: TRBJ2-1
abundance: .
v_gene: TRBV15
CDR3aa: CATSRALAGGPGSNEQFF

j_gene: TRBJ2-7
abundance: few
v_gene: TRBV12-3/TRBV12-4
CDR3aa: CASSLMAGDSYEQYF

j_gene: TRBJ2-3
abundance: few
v_gene: TRBV7-6
CDR3aa: CASSPLFAPSGASTDTQYF

j_gene: TRBJ2-2
abundance: .
v_gene: TRBV7-3
CDR3aa: CASSPFIAGGDTGELFF

j_gene: TRBJ2-1
abundance: once
v_gene: TRBV15
CDR3aa: CATSRGRSNEQFF

j_gene: TRBJ2-1
abundance: many
v_gene: TRBV5-1
CDR3aa: CASSLEGGIDEQFF

j_gene: TRBJ2-7
abundance: few
v_gene: TRBV4-2
CDR3aa: CASSDPGTGFYEQYF

j_gene: TRBJ2-2
abundance: .
v_gene: TRBV12-3/TRBV12-4
CDR3aa: CASRLGQGANGELFF

j_gene: TRBJ2-1
abundance: many
v_gene: TRBV29-1
CDR3aa: CSVGAYNEQFF

j_gene: TRBJ1-5
abundance: many
v_gene: TRBV12-3/TRBV12-4
CDR3aa: CASSLGAGASNQPQHF

j_gene: TRBJ2-4
abundance: many
v_gene: TRBV20-1
CDR3aa: CSAGGYLAKNIQYF

j_gene: TRBJ2-6
abundance: .
v_gene: TRBV7-2
CDR3aa: CASSPSRASGANVLTF

j_gene: TRBJ2-3
abundance: few
v_gene: TRBV5-6
CDR3aa: CASSLVGPVSGSTDTQYF

j_gene: TRBJ2-1
abundance: .
v_gene: TRBV11-1
CDR3aa: CASSLFSSGTHEQFF

j_gene: TRBJ2-1
abundance: .
v_gene: TRBV7-3
CDR3aa: CASSLTSARSYNEQFF

j_gene: TRBJ1-5
abundance: .
v_gene: TRBV12-3/TRBV12-4
CDR3aa: CASRPDSNQPQHF

j_gene: TRBJ2-1
abundance: .
v_gene: TRBV5-1
CDR3aa: CASSLISGPAPGEQFF

j_gene: TRBJ1-1
abundance: .
v_gene: TRBV3-1
CDR3aa: CASSHRWTANTEAFF

j_gene: TRBJ1-2
abundance: few
v_gene: TRBV20-1
CDR3aa: CSAGLTGDSGYTF

j_gene: TRBJ2-7
abundance: many
v_gene: TRBV20-1
CDR3aa: CSAFDRGQEQYF

j_gene: TRBJ2-1
abundance: few
v_gene: TRBV29-1
CDR3aa: CSVVTSDEQFF

j_gene: TRBJ2-2
abundance: few
v_gene: TRBV11-2
CDR3aa: CASSWPPLAGPPTGELFF

j_gene: TRBJ1-1
abundance: few
v_gene: TRBV28
CDR3aa: CASSFRGGRNEAFF

j_gene: TRBJ1-1
abundance: few
v_gene: TRBV7-9
CDR3aa: CASSQTGITEAFF

j_gene: TRBJ2-5
abundance: .
v_gene: TRBV7-7
CDR3aa: CASSTGLADRGTQYF

j_gene: TRBJ2-7
abundance: many
v_gene: TRBV25-1
CDR3aa: CASSAEYEQYF

j_gene: TRBJ1-1
abundance: .
v_gene: TRBV6-1
CDR3aa: CASSPGHTNTEAFF

j_gene: TRBJ2-5
abundance: .
v_gene: TRBV30
CDR3aa: CAWSGERRGGTQYF

j_gene: TRBJ2-7
abundance: .
v_gene: TRBV6-2/TRBV6-3
CDR3aa: CASTVGSSYEQYF

j_gene: TRBJ1-6
abundance: many
v_gene: TRBV6-4
CDR3aa: CASSGGTNSPLHF

j_gene: TRBJ2-7
abundance: many
v_gene: TRBV12-3/TRBV12-4
CDR3aa: CASSPRGSSYEQYF